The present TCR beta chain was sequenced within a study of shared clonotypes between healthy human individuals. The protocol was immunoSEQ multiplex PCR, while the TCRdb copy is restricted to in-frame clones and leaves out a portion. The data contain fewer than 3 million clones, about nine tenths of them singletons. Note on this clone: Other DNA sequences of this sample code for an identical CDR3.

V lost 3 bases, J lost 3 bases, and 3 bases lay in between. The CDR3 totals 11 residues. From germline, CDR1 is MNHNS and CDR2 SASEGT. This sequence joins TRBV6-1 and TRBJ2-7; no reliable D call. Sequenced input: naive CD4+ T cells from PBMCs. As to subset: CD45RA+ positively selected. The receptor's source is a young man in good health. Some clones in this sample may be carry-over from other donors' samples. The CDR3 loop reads CASSDRYEQYF. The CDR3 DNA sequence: TGTGCCAGCAGTGATCGCTACGAGCAGTACTTC.